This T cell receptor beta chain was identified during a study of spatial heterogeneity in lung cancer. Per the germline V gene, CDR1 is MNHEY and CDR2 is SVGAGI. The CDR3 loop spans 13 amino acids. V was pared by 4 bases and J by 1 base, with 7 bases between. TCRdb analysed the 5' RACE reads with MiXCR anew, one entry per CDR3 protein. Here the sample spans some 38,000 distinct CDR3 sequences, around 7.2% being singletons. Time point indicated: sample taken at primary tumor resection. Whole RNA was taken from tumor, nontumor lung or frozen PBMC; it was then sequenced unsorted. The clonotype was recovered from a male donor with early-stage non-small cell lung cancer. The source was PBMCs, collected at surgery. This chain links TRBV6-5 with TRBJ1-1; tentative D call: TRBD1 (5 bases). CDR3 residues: CASSFRENTEAFF. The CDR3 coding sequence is TGTGCCAGCAGTTTCAGGGAGAACACTGAAGCTTTCTTT.